The 10 T cell receptor beta chains listed next were all sequenced from one sample in a study of T cell responses to AZD1222 COVID-19 vaccine. Assay: immunoSEQ multiplex PCR; the TCRdb copy retains only in-frame clones and omits some. Found here are more than 150,000 clones, 85% to 90% of them singletons; the top ten hold 0.49%. This material consisted of peripheral blood, taken on day 0 of AZD1222 vaccination. The receptors come from an adult in good health.

This chain connects TRBV5-8 to TRBJ1-5; D might be TRBD1 (6 bases). V lost 0 bases to trimming and J lost 6 bases, with 16 bases between them. The CDR3 extends over 16 amino acids. Per germline, CDR1 SGHTS and CDR2 YDEGEE. The CDR3 sequence: CASSLAPGEWGQPQHF. In DNA form, the CDR3 reads TGTGCCAGCAGCTTGGCCCCAGGGGAATGGGGTCAGCCCCAGCATTTT.

This clone was recorded only once. The chain is built from TRBV7-9 and TRBJ2-3; TRBD1 is a possible D gene (6 bases). The CDR3 is 16 residues long. V was trimmed by 2 bases and J by 5 bases, leaving 17 bases between them. CDR1 and CDR2 (germline): SEHNR, FQNEAQ (reference sequence). The CDR3 nucleotides read TGTGCCAGCAGCTTATATCATGGCAGGGGAAGAGATACGCAGTATTTT. It is translated as CASSLYHGRGRDTQYF. Full variable domain (outside the CDR3, taken from reference TRBV7-9 and TRBJ2-3): DTGVSQNPRHKITKRGQNVTFRCDPISEHNRLYWYRQTLGQGPEFLTYFQNEAQLEKSRLLSDRFSAERPKGSFSTLEIQRTEQGDSAMYLCASSLYHGRGRDTQYFGPGTRLTVL.

The chain recombines TRBV30 with TRBJ2-3; the D is unclear. V lost 0 bases to trimming and J lost 1 base, with 8 bases between them. This CDR3 comprises 14 residues. The germline gives CDR1 GTSNPN, CDR2 SVGIG (reference sequence). This chain's CDR3 is CAWSVNSGTDTQYF. The CDR3 nucleotides read TGTGCCTGGAGTGTTAACAGTGGCACAGATACGCAGTATTTT.

In this sample, this clone turned up once. In DNA, the CDR3 is TGTGCCAGCAGCTCGCAATTGAACACTGAAGCTTTCTTT. Protein product: CASSSQLNTEAFF. The V and J genes are TRBV7-9 and TRBJ1-1, with no clear D. Germline CDR1 is SEHNR and CDR2 is FQNEAQ (reference sequence). The V and J ends lost 4 bases and 0 bases respectively, with 6 bases between them. This CDR3 has 13 amino acids.

The rearrangement uses TRBV19 and TRBJ2-1, with 8 bases lining up with TRBD2. Germline values: CDR1 LNHDA, CDR2 SQIVND (reference sequence). The V and J ends lost 7 bases and 3 bases, in that order; junction bases with no gene match: 5. The CDR3 contains 14 residues. Here the CDR3 DNA reads TGTGCCAGTAATCCGGGACTAGACTACAATGAGCAGTTCTTC. Amino acids: CASNPGLDYNEQFF.

The chain links TRBV25-1 to TRBJ1-1; 10 nucleotides agree with TRBD1. Germline CDR1 and CDR2: MGHDK and SYGVNS. The CDR3 consists of 12 residues. Trimming at V came to 4 bases and at J to 9 bases, leaving 2 bases not matched to a gene. The CDR3 DNA reads as TGTGCCAGCAGTGTCGACAGGGGGCAAGCTTTCTTT. The encoded protein is CASSVDRGQAFF.

The V call is TRBV14, the J call TRBJ1-4, with TRBD1 as a possible D gene (6 bases). CDR1 and CDR2 from the germline V gene are SGHDN and FVKESK. V lost 2 bases to trimming and J lost 7 bases, with 14 bases between them. The CDR3 covers 15 residues. This chain's CDR3 is CASSQQGRASEKLFF. The DNA of the CDR3 is TGTGCCAGCAGCCAACAGGGGCGGGCGAGTGAAAAACTGTTTTTT. The entire variable domain, with the rest obtained from reference TRBV14 and TRBJ1-4, is as follows: EAGVTQFPSHSVIEKGQTVTLRCDPISGHDNLYWYRRVMGKEIKFLLHFVKESKQDESGMPNNRFLAERTGGTYSTLKVQPAELEDSGVYFCASSQQGRASEKLFFGSGTQLSVL.

The chain recombines TRBV11-3 with TRBJ1-6; a weak D match, TRBD1 (5 bases). Between the trimmed V and J ends, which lost 4 bases and 5 bases, there was a span of 9 bases. The CDR3 covers 14 residues. CDR1 SGHNT and CDR2 YENEEA come from the germline V gene. The CDR3 region has the DNA TGTGCCAGCAGCTACCGAGGGGATAATTCACCCCTCCACTTT. Protein product: CASSYRGDNSPLHF. Supplemented by reference TRBV11-3 and TRBJ1-6, the full variable domain reads EAGVVQSPRYKIIEKKQPVAFWCNPISGHNTLYWYLQNLGQGPELLIRYENEEAVDDSQLPKDRFSAERLKGVDSTLKIQPAELGDSAVYLCASSYRGDNSPLHFGNGTRLTVT.

This rearrangement joins TRBV5-1 to TRBJ2-1; weak D call: TRBD2 (6 bases). V was trimmed by 3 bases and J by 5 bases, leaving 15 bases between them. Germline lookup yields CDR1 SGHRS and CDR2 YFSETQ. The CDR3 totals 15 residues. The CDR3 coding sequence is TGCGCCAGCAGCTGGGGACTGAAGGACAACAATGAGCAGTTCTTC. Translating it yields CASSWGLKDNNEQFF.

The chain recombines TRBV19 with TRBJ2-1; TRBD2 agrees at 13 bases. The germline V gene encodes CDR1 LNHDA and CDR2 SQIVND (reference sequence). This CDR3 has 15 amino acids. The V and J ends lost 9 bases and 3 bases, in that order; junction bases with no gene match: 5. The CDR3 DNA reads as TGTGCCAGCCTTGGGACTAGCGGGAACTACAATGAGCAGTTCTTC. As protein: CASLGTSGNYNEQFF.